Listed here is a single T cell receptor beta chain. Its antigen is not identified. This record comes from a study of Tregs in tolerant kidney transplant recipients. Study results and limitations: Few patients were studied, so findings need validation in larger groups. Expanding Tregs on activated donor B cells appeared to best identify donor-specific TCRbeta clones. No direct test of biological reproducibility was done here.

The germline gives CDR1 MRHNA, CDR2 SNTAGT. The CDR3 covers 14 residues. The J segment lost 6 bases and the V segment lost 4 bases, leaving 2 bases of the junction unmatched. The method was immunoSEQ multiplex PCR; TCRdb's version includes in-frame clones alone and lacks a portion of them. The profile covers about 88,000 clones, with more than 80% appearing a single time and roughly 5% taken by the ten largest. This TCR was sampled from a human donor in good health. The sequencing sample was made of CD8+ T cells from blood. The V and J genes are TRBV6-4 and TRBJ2-1; 11 bases align to TRBD2. The CDR3 loop is CASSVSGGANEQFF. CDR3 DNA sequence: TGTGCCAGCAGTGTTAGCGGGGGGGCCAATGAGCAGTTCTTC.